This passage covers 31 T cell receptor beta chains from one sample sequenced in a study of neurological immune-mediated disorders. TCRdb used MiXCR to reprocess the 5' RACE reads, holding one entry per CDR3 protein. The sample consists of approximately 21,000 distinct CDR3 sequences, roughly 6.2% of them appearing once. The source material was CD8+ T cells from blood. The receptors here all came from a young man in good health.

This clonotype showed up many times. The rearrangement uses TRBV5-1 and TRBJ2-2; D might be TRBD2 (6 bases). This CDR3 has 16 amino acids. Germline CDR1 is SGHRS and CDR2 is YFSETQ. The V end lost 0 bases, the J end lost 6 bases, and 15 bases lay between the germline ends. CDR3 protein: CASSLVVAELAGELFF. CDR3 DNA: TGCGCCAGCAGCTTGGTTGTAGCGGAGTTAGCCGGGGAGCTGTTTTTT.

This clonotype was detected many times. The chain is built from TRBV4-1 and TRBJ2-5; possibly TRBD1 or TRBD2 for D (6 bases each). Trimming removed 4 bases from V and 2 bases from J, with 11 bases in between. The CDR3 extends over 14 amino acids. In germline, CDR1 is MGHRA, CDR2 YSYEKL. CDR3 in amino acids: CASSRTGAQETQYF. The CDR3 DNA reads as TGCGCCAGCAGCCGGACGGGGGCTCAAGAGACCCAGTACTTC.

This clonotype was picked up many times. This chain uses TRBV20-1 with TRBJ1-1, with D possibly matching TRBD1 (5 bases). Germline V lookup: CDR1 DFQATT, CDR2 SNEGSKA (reference sequence). Trimming shortened V by 7 bases and J by 6 bases, and 15 bases separated the two germline ends. The CDR3 is 12 amino acids. The CDR3 region is CSVLGQGAEAFF. The DNA of the CDR3 is TGCAGTGTTTTGGGGCAGGGCGCTGAAGCTTTCTTT.

This clonotype was counted many times. V usage is TRBV4-3 and J usage is TRBJ1-1; no clear D gene. V was shortened by 0 bases and J by 2 bases, with 10 bases between the two germline ends. This CDR3 region has 15 residues. Germline values: CDR1 LGHNA, CDR2 YSLEER. The CDR3 coding sequence is TGCGCCAGCAGCCAAGATTTTGGGCCCAACACTGAAGCTTTCTTT. Translated, it gives CASSQDFGPNTEAFF.

This clonotype has at least ten counts. The CDR3 sequence is CSARDPGQGARNEKLFF. The CDR3 DNA reads as TGCAGTGCTAGAGATCCGGGACAGGGGGCGCGGAATGAAAAACTGTTTTTT. The rearrangement uses TRBV20-1 and TRBJ1-4; 12 nucleotides agree with TRBD1. Germline V lookup: CDR1 DFQATT, CDR2 SNEGSKA (reference sequence). The CDR3 totals 17 residues. The V segment lost 0 bases and the J segment 5 bases; nucleotides outside the gene matches: 7.

This clonotype occurred many times. The rearrangement uses TRBV29-1 and TRBJ2-7; tentatively, D is TRBD2 (6 bases). Trimming pared 3 bases from V and 0 bases from J, leaving 12 bases between. CDR3 length: 14 amino acids. Germline CDR1 reads SQVTM; CDR2 reads ANQGSEA. The CDR3 nucleotides read TGCAGCGTTGAGCGCGGGGACGGCTCCTACGAGCAGTACTTC. Protein product: CSVERGDGSYEQYF.

In its sample, this clonotype was seen many times. The chain has TRBV27 and TRBJ2-5, with D maybe TRBD1 (5 bases). The CDR3 extends over 14 amino acids. Looked up from germline, CDR1 is MNHEY and CDR2 is SMNVEV (reference sequence). Trimming took 6 bases from V and 0 from J, leaving 11 bases between them. The DNA for the CDR3 is TGTGCCAGCAGATTCGACAGCCACCAAGAGACCCAGTACTTC. As protein: CASRFDSHQETQYF.

This clonotype came up many times. The J gene is TRBJ2-5, the V gene TRBV20-1; D not certain. There are 13 residues in the CDR3. The germline CDR1 and CDR2 sequences are DFQATT and SNEGSKA (reference sequence). The ends were cut back, 4 bases at V and 5 bases at J, with 14 bases in the middle. The CDR3 DNA reads TGCAGTGCTATCCCCTCTCCACGGGAGACCCAGTACTTC. Its protein is CSAIPSPRETQYF.

In its sample, this clonotype was seen many times. CDR3 coding DNA: TGTGCCAGCAGCACCCTGGTTGGGTTCGACAATGAGCAGTTCTTC. Protein: CASSTLVGFDNEQFF. This rearrangement joins TRBV7-9 to TRBJ2-1; unclear D gene. The CDR3 loop spans 15 amino acids. The V end lost 5 bases, the J end lost 5 bases, and 16 bases lay between the germline ends. CDR1 and CDR2 from the germline V gene are SEHNR and FQNEAQ (reference sequence).

This clonotype appeared many times. The rearrangement uses TRBV7-2 and TRBJ1-6, with D tentatively TRBD1 (5 bases). The CDR3 has 14 amino acids. Germline CDR1 SGHTA, CDR2 FQGNSA. V dropped 3 bases and J dropped 10 bases, with 13 bases sitting between them. The CDR3 protein is CASSFGGWESPLHF. The CDR3 DNA is TGTGCCAGCAGCTTCGGGGGGTGGGAATCACCCCTCCACTTT.

This clonotype was recorded many times. V and J are TRBV9 and TRBJ1-1; D remains unclear. This CDR3 has 15 amino acids. CDR1 is SGDLS and CDR2 is YYNGEE in the germline V gene. V was cut by 0 bases and J by 1 base, with 10 bases left in between. The CDR3 bases are TGTGCCAGCAGCGTAGGCGGAAACCCGAACACTGAAGCTTTCTTT. Translating it yields CASSVGGNPNTEAFF.

At least ten counts were recorded for this clonotype. The chain employs TRBV29-1 and TRBJ2-3, with D possibly being TRBD2 (5 bases). This CDR3 region has 13 residues. The V gene lost 7 bases and the J gene lost 2 bases, with 13 bases spanning the gap. CDR1 is SQVTM and CDR2 is ANQGSEA in the germline V gene. The CDR3 reads CSGTRENTDTQYF. The CDR3 DNA reads as TGCAGCGGAACCCGGGAAAACACAGATACGCAGTATTTT.

This clonotype was detected many times. The chain is built from TRBV9 and TRBJ1-1; D gene ambiguous. V was cut by 3 bases and J by 0 bases, with 21 bases left in between. Germline loops: CDR1 SGDLS, CDR2 YYNGEE. The CDR3 has 18 residues. Written as DNA, the CDR3 is TGTGCCAGCAGCGCACCACGAGGGAGTCTACTAATGAACACTGAAGCTTTCTTT. Its protein is CASSAPRGSLLMNTEAFF.

This clonotype occurred many times. This chain uses TRBV7-6 with TRBJ1-1, with no clear D. CDR1 and CDR2 (germline): SGHVS, FNYEAQ. There are 14 residues in the CDR3. V lost 5 bases and J 6 bases, leaving 16 bases between the germline ends. CDR3 sequence reads: CASSVGGLFAEAFF. Here the CDR3 DNA reads TGTGCCAGCAGCGTGGGAGGATTGTTCGCTGAAGCTTTCTTT.

This clonotype showed up many times. This rearrangement joins TRBV7-9 to TRBJ2-5; D possibly corresponds to TRBD2 (5 bases). The V gene's germline CDR1 is SEHNR and CDR2 FQNEAQ (reference sequence). Trimming cost V 2 bases and J 5 bases, with 18 bases left between them. This CDR3 region has 16 residues. CDR3 in DNA: TGTGCCAGCAGCTTACCGGACGTACGGACTCTGGAGACCCAGTACTTC. The encoded protein is CASSLPDVRTLETQYF.

There are many counts of this clonotype. This sequence joins TRBV5-1 and TRBJ2-2; D unclear. Per germline, CDR1 SGHRS and CDR2 YFSETQ. The V and J ends lost 0 bases and 4 bases respectively, with 10 bases between them. The CDR3 extends over 15 amino acids. This CDR3 is CASSLDPVPTGELFF. DNA for the CDR3: TGCGCCAGCAGCTTGGACCCCGTTCCCACCGGGGAGCTGTTTTTT.

This clonotype was found a few times. This chain joins TRBV6-5 and TRBJ1-1; D ambiguous. Per germline, CDR1 MNHEY and CDR2 SVGAGI. V lost 5 bases, J lost 3 bases, and 16 bases lay in between. CDR3 length equals 15 residues. CDR3 in DNA: TGTGCCAGCAGTAAGTACATCATGTTGGACACTGAAGCTTTCTTT. It is translated as CASSKYIMLDTEAFF.

This clonotype has ten or more counts. The chain carries TRBV7-9 and TRBJ1-1, with 7 bases aligning to TRBD1. V lost 6 bases to trimming and J lost 6 bases; unmatched junction nucleotides: 10. This CDR3 contains 14 residues. Germline assignment: CDR1 SEHNR and CDR2 FQNEAQ (reference sequence). CDR3 in amino acids: CASRQTTGRAEAFF. The CDR3 DNA sequence: TGTGCCAGCAGACAGACGACAGGGAGGGCTGAAGCTTTCTTT.

This clonotype was recorded at least ten times. The CDR3 loop reads CASSSGQTNTGELFF. The CDR3, as DNA: TGTGCCAGCAGCTCCGGACAGACGAACACCGGGGAGCTGTTTTTT. The V gene is TRBV7-6, the J gene TRBJ2-2; D possibly corresponds to TRBD1 (6 bases). The CDR3 extends over 15 amino acids. From germline, CDR1 is SGHVS and CDR2 FNYEAQ. Between the trimmed V and J ends, which lost 4 bases and 0 bases, there was a span of 9 bases. The full variable domain, with the rest looked up from reference TRBV7-6 and TRBJ2-2, is GAGVSQSPRYKVTKRGQDVALRCDPISGHVSLYWYRQALGQGPEFLTYFNYEAQQDKSGLPNDRFSAERPEGSISTLTIQRTEQRDSAMYRCASSSGQTNTGELFFGEGSRLTVL.

This clonotype was observed at least ten times. The V and J genes are TRBV20-1 and TRBJ2-7; a possible D gene is TRBD1 (6 bases). Germline-derived CDR1 and CDR2 are DFQATT and SNEGSKA (reference sequence). The CDR3 extends over 16 amino acids. The V end lost 4 bases, the J end lost 1 base, and 20 bases lay between the germline ends. CDR3 in amino acids: CSAKAPMTQGSYEQYF. The CDR3, as DNA: TGCAGTGCTAAAGCCCCGATGACACAGGGATCCTACGAGCAGTACTTC.

This clonotype was observed at least ten times. This rearrangement joins TRBV5-1 to TRBJ1-1; perhaps TRBD1 as D (5 bases). V was cut by 0 bases and J by 6 bases, with 12 bases left in between. Germline lookup yields CDR1 SGHRS and CDR2 YFSETQ. The CDR3 totals 14 residues. CDR3: CASSLAMGPPEAFF. The CDR3 region has the DNA TGCGCCAGCAGCTTGGCCATGGGGCCGCCTGAAGCTTTCTTT.

This clonotype was observed a handful of times. This sequence joins TRBV27 and TRBJ1-1, with TRBD1 matching 8 bases. The germline gives CDR1 MNHEY, CDR2 SMNVEV (reference sequence). J was trimmed by 1 base and V by 6 bases; bases with no gene match: 1. This CDR3 has 13 amino acids. CDR3 bases: TGTGCCAGCAGCACAGGGGGGAACACTGAAGCTTTCTTT. This sequence encodes CASSTGGNTEAFF.

The chain employs TRBV12-3 or TRBV12-4 and TRBJ1-1; TRBD1 is a possible D gene (5 bases). Between the trimmed V and J ends, which lost 6 bases and 8 bases, there was a span of 16 bases. This CDR3 has 13 amino acids. The DNA of the CDR3 is TGTGCCAGCAGCGATTCCCGGGGGACCGAAGCTTTCTTT. Residues: CASSDSRGTEAFF.

This clonotype was counted ten times or more. The rearrangement links TRBV29-1 to TRBJ1-2; no clear D gene. Trimming took 1 base from V and 4 from J, leaving 19 bases between them. Germline V gives CDR1 SQVTM, CDR2 ANQGSEA. The CDR3 extends over 16 amino acids. The CDR3, as DNA: TGCAGCGTTGAAGGCTTGTCGGCAGCTCAATTCTATGGCTACACCTTC. Translation gives CSVEGLSAAQFYGYTF.

In this sample, this clonotype turned up many times. This chain joins TRBV6-5 and TRBJ1-2; 9 bases align to TRBD1. Germline V lookup: CDR1 MNHEY, CDR2 SVGAGI. There are 17 residues in the CDR3. The V gene end was trimmed by 5 bases and the J gene end by 0 bases; junction bases not matched to a gene: 10. CDR3 DNA sequence: TGTGCCAGCAGTACGTCCGGGACAGGGTTTACTAACTATGGCTACACCTTC. Amino acids: CASSTSGTGFTNYGYTF.

The sample holds many counts of this clonotype. The chain links TRBV27 to TRBJ2-6, with D possibly being TRBD2 (6 bases). This CDR3 has 16 amino acids. Trimming removed 8 bases at V and 4 bases at J, with 18 bases between. Germline assignment: CDR1 MNHEY and CDR2 SMNVEV (reference sequence). CDR3 sequence: CASAYGGFSGANVLTF. The CDR3 DNA sequence: TGTGCCAGCGCCTACGGGGGATTCTCCGGGGCCAACGTCCTGACTTTC.

The sample holds many counts of this clonotype. The chain is built from TRBV6-5 and TRBJ2-7; 8 nucleotides agree with TRBD2. Germline CDR1 is MNHEY and CDR2 is SVGAGI. With V trimmed by 0 bases and J by 2 bases, 3 bases remained unmatched. This CDR3 contains 15 residues. CDR3 nucleotide sequence: TGTGCCAGCAGTTACTCCGGACTAGCCCCCTACGAGCAGTACTTC. Translating it yields CASSYSGLAPYEQYF.

This chain uses TRBV7-3 with TRBJ2-2; 9 bases align to TRBD2. This CDR3 has 16 amino acids. Losses at the gene ends were 2 bases for V and 6 bases for J; bases not matched to a gene: 7. Germline V gene lookup returns CDR1 SGHTA and CDR2 FQGTGA. CDR3 nucleotides: TGTGCCAGCAGCTTATTGGGACTAGCCCGGCCCGGGGAGCTGTTTTTT. This gives the protein CASSLLGLARPGELFF. The whole variable domain, filled in from reference TRBV7-3 and TRBJ2-2, reads GAGVSQTPSNKVTEKGKYVELRCDPISGHTALYWYRQSLGQGPEFLIYFQGTGAADDSGLPNDRFFAVRPEGSVSTLKIQRTERGDSAVYLCASSLLGLARPGELFFGEGSRLTVL.

At least ten counts were recorded for this clonotype. The genes are TRBV7-6 and TRBJ1-1; 7 bases map to TRBD1. The CDR3 extends over 14 amino acids. The V and J ends lost 4 bases and 1 base, in that order; junction bases with no gene match: 3. Germline V lookup: CDR1 SGHVS, CDR2 FNYEAQ. This CDR3 reads CASSYRQGNTEAFF. The CDR3 DNA follows: TGTGCCAGCAGCTATAGACAGGGGAACACTGAAGCTTTCTTT.

This clonotype came up many times. The chain is built from TRBV12-3 or TRBV12-4 and TRBJ2-4; D may be TRBD1 (6 bases). This CDR3 has 14 amino acids. The germline V and J ends were trimmed by 7 bases and 2 bases, with 12 bases remaining between them. CDR3 sequence reads: CASILGGSKNIQYF. The CDR3, as DNA: TGTGCCAGCATTCTAGGGGGTTCCAAAAACATTCAGTACTTC.

This clonotype has only a few counts. The chain recombines TRBV19 with TRBJ2-7, with D maybe TRBD1 (6 bases). This CDR3 spans 14 amino acids. The V end lost 4 bases, the J end lost 6 bases, and 16 bases lay between the germline ends. Germline assignment: CDR1 LNHDA and CDR2 SQIVND (reference sequence). CDR3 DNA sequence: TGTGCCAGTAGTACCGCCGGACAGTTAGGCGAGCAGTACTTC. It is translated as CASSTAGQLGEQYF.